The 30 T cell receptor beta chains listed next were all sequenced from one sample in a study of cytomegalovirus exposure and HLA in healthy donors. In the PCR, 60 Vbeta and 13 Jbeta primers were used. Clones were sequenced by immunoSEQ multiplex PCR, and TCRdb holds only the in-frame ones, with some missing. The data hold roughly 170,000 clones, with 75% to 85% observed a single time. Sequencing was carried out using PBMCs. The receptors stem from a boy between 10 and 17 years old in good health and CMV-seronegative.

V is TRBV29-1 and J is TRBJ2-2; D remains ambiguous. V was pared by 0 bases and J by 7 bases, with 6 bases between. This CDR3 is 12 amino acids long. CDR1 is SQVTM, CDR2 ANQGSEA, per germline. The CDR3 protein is CSVEETSGELFF. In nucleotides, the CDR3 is TGCAGCGTTGAAGAAACAAGCGGGGAGCTGTTTTTT.

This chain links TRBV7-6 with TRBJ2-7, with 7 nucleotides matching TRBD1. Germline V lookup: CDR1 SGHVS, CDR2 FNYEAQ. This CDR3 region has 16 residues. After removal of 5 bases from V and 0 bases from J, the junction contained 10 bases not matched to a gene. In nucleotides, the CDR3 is TGTGCCAGCAGCGTCGGGACAGATGCTGACTCCTACGAGCAGTACTTC. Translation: CASSVGTDADSYEQYF.

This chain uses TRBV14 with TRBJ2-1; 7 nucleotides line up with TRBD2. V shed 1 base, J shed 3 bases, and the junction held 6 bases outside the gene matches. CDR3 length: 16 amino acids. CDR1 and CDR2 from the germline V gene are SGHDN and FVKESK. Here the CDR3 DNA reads TGTGCCAGCAGCCAAGCTAGTAGCGGGTACTACAATGAGCAGTTCTTC. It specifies CASSQASSGYYNEQFF. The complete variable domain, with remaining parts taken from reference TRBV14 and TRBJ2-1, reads EAGVTQFPSHSVIEKGQTVTLRCDPISGHDNLYWYRRVMGKEIKFLLHFVKESKQDESGMPNNRFLAERTGGTYSTLKVQPAELEDSGVYFCASSQASSGYYNEQFFGPGTRLTVL.

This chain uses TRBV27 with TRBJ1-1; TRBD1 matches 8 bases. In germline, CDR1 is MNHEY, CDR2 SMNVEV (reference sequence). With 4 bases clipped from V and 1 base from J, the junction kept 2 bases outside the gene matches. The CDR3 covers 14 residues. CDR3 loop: CASSYGTGNTEAFF. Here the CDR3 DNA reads TGTGCCAGCAGTTACGGGACAGGGAACACTGAAGCTTTCTTT.

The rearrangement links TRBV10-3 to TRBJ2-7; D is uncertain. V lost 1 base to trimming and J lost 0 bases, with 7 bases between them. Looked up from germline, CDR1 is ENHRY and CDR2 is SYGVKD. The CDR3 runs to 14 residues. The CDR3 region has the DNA TGTGCCATCAGTGAGTTGAGTCTCTCCTACGAGCAGTACTTC. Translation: CAISELSLSYEQYF.

The CDR3 sequence is CASSDSGVGDEQFF. CDR3 nucleotide sequence: TGCGCCAGCAGTGATAGCGGGGTCGGGGATGAGCAGTTCTTC. The chain joins TRBV10-1 to TRBJ2-1; 8 positions agree with TRBD2. The trim removed 3 bases at V and 8 bases at J, leaving 6 bases unmatched. CDR1 and CDR2 (germline): WNHNN, SYGVQD (reference sequence). There are 14 residues in the CDR3.

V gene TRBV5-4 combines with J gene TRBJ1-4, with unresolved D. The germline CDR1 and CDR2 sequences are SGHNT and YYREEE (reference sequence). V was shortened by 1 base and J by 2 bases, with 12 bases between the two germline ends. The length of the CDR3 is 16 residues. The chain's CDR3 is CASSLSAVGTNEKLFF. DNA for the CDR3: TGTGCCAGCAGCTTGTCAGCGGTTGGGACTAATGAAAAACTGTTTTTT.

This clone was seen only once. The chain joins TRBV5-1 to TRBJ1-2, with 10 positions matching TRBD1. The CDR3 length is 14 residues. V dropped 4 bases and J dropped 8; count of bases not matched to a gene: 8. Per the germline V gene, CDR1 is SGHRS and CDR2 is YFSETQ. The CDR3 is CASSGPGQGSGYTF. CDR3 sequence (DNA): TGCGCCAGCAGCGGCCCGGGACAGGGGTCCGGCTACACCTTC.

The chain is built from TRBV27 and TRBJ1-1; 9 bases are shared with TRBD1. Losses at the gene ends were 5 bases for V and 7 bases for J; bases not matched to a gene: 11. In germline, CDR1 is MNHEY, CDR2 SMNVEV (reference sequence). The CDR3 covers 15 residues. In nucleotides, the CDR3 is TGTGCCAGCAGTATTTACTCCGGGACAGGGAATGAAGCTTTCTTT. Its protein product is CASSIYSGTGNEAFF.

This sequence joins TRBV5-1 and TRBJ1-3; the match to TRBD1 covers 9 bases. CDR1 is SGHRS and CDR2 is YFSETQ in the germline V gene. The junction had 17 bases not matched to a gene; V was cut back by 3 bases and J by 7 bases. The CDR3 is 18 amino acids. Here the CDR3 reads CASSSHDAGQGASNTIYF. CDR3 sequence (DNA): TGCGCCAGCAGCTCCCACGATGCGGGACAGGGTGCAAGTAACACCATATATTTT.

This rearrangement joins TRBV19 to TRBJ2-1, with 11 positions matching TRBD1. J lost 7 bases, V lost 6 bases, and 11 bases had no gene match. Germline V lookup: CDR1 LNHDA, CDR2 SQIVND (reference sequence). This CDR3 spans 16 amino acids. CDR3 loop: CASRSPGTGGLNEQFF. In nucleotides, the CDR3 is TGTGCCAGTAGATCCCCCGGGACAGGGGGGCTGAATGAGCAGTTCTTC.

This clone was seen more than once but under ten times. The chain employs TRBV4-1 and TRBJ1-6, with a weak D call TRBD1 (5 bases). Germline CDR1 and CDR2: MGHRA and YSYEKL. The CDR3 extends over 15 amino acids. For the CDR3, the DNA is TGCGCTTCGAGGGATCGGGGGGCCTATAATTCACCCCTCCACTTT. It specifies CASRDRGAYNSPLHF.

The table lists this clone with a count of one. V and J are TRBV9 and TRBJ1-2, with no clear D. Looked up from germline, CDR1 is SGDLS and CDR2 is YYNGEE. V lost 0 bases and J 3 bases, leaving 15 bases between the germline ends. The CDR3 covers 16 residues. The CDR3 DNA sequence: TGTGCCAGCAGCGTAGAAGCTCGGCAGGATCACTATGGCTACACCTTC. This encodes CASSVEARQDHYGYTF.

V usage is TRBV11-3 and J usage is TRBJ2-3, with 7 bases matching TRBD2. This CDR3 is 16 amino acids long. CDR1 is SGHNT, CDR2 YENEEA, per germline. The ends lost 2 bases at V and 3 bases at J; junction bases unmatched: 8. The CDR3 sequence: CASSLIGAGETDTQYF. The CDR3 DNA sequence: TGTGCCAGCAGCTTAATTGGCGCGGGAGAAACAGATACGCAGTATTTT.

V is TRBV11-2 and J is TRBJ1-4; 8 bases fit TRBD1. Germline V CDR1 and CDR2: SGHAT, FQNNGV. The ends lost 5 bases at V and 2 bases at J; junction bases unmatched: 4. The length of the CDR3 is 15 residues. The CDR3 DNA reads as TGTGCCAGCAGCGCCTCAGGGGGCACTAATGAAAAACTGTTTTTT. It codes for CASSASGGTNEKLFF.

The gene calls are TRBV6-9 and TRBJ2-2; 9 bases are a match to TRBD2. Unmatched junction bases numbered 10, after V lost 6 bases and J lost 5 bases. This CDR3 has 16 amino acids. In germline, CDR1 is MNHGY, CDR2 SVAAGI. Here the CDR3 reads CASSCPLAGRTGELFF. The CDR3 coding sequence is TGTGCCAGCAGCTGCCCCCTAGCGGGACGGACCGGGGAGCTGTTTTTT.

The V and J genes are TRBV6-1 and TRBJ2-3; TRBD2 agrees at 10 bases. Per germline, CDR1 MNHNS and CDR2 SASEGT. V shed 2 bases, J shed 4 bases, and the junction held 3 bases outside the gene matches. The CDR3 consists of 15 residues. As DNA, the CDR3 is TGTGCCAGCAGTGAACTAGCGGGAGAGTCAGATACGCAGTATTTT. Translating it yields CASSELAGESDTQYF.

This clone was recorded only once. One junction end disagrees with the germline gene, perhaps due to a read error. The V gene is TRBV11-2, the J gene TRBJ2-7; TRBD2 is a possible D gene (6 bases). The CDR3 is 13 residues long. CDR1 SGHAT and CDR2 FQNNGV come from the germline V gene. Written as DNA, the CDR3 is TGTGCCAGCAGTTCCTTCATGGAGGGCCGAAAAATTTTC. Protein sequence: CASSSFMEGRKIF.

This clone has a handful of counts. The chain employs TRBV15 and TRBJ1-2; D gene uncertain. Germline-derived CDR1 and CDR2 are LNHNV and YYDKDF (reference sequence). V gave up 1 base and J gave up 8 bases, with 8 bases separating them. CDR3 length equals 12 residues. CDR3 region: CATSRGGRGYTF. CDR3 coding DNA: TGTGCCACCAGCAGAGGCGGAAGAGGCTACACCTTC.

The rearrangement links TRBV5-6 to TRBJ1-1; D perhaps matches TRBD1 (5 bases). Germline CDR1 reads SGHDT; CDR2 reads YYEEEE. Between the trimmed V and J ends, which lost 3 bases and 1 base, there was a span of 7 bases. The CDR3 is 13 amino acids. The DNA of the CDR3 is TGTGCCAGCAGCTACGACAGGAACACTGAAGCTTTCTTT. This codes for CASSYDRNTEAFF.

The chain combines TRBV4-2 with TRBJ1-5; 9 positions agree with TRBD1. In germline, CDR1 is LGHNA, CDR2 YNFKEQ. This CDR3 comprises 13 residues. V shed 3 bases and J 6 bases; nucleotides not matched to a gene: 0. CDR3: CASSQTGGQPQHF. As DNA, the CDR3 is TGTGCCAGCAGCCAGACAGGGGGTCAGCCCCAGCATTTT.

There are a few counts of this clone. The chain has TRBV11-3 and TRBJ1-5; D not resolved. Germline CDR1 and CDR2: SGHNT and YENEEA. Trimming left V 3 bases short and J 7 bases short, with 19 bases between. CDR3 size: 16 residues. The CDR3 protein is CASSLGDGHFVQPQHF. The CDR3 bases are TGTGCCAGCAGCTTGGGAGACGGCCATTTTGTCCAGCCCCAGCATTTT.

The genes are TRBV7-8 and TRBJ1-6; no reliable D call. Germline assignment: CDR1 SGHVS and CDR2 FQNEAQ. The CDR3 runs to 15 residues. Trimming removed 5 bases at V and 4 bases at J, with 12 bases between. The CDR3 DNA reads TGTGCCAGCAGCACCAGCGGACTTTATAATTCACCCCTCCACTTT. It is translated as CASSTSGLYNSPLHF.

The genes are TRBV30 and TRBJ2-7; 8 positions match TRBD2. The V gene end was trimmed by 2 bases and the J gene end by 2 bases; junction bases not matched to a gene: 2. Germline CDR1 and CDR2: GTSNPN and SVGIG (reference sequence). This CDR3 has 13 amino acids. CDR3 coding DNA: TGTGCCTGGAGTCGGGGGGGACCCTACGAGCAGTACTTC. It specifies CAWSRGGPYEQYF.

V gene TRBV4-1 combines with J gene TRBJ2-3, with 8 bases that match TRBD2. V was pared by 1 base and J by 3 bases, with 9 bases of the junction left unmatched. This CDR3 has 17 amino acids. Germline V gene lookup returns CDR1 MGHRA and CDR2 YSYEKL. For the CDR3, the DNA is TGCGCCAGCAGCCAAGGTCCCGGGGGGGCCGGAACAGATACGCAGTATTTT. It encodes CASSQGPGGAGTDTQYF.

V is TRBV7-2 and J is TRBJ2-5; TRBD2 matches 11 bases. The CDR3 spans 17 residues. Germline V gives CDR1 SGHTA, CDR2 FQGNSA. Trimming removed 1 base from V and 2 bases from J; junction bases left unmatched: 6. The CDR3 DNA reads TGTGCCAGCAGCTTAGGACTAGCGGGAACCTATCAAGAGACCCAGTACTTC. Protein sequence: CASSLGLAGTYQETQYF. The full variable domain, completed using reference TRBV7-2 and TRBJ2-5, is GAGVSQSPSNKVTEKGKDVELRCDPISGHTALYWYRQSLGQGLEFLIYFQGNSAPDKSGLPSDRFSAERTGGSVSTLTIQRTQQEDSAVYLCASSLGLAGTYQETQYFGPGTRLLVL.

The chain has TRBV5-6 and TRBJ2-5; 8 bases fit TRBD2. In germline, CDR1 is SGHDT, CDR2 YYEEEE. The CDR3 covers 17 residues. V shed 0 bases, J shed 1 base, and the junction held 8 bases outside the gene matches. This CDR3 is CASSLELAAGAQETQYF. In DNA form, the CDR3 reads TGTGCCAGCAGCTTGGAGTTGGCAGCGGGGGCCCAAGAGACCCAGTACTTC.

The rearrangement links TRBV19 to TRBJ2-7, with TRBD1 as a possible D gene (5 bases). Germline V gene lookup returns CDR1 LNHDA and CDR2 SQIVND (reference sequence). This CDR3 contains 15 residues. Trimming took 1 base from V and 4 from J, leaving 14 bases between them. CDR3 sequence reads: CASSIAQDNGYEQYF. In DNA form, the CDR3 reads TGTGCCAGTAGTATAGCTCAGGACAACGGGTACGAGCAGTACTTC. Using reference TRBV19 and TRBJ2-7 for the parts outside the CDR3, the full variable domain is DGGITQSPKYLFRKEGQNVTLSCEQNLNHDAMYWYRQDPGQGLRLIYYSQIVNDFQKGDIAEGYSVSREKKESFPLTVTSAQKNPTAFYLCASSIAQDNGYEQYFGPGTRLTVT.

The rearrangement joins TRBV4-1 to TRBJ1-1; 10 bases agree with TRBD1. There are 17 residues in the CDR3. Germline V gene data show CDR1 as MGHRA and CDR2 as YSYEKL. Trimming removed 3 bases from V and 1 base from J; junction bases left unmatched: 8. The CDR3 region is CASSHLRQGAWNTEAFF. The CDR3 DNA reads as TGCGCCAGCAGCCACCTTCGACAGGGGGCCTGGAACACTGAAGCTTTCTTT.

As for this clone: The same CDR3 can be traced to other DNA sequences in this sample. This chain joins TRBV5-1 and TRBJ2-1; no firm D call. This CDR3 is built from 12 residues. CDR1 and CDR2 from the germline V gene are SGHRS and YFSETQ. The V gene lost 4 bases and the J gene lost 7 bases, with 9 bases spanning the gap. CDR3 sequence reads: CASSLTRNEQFF. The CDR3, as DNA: TGCGCCAGCAGCCTTACAAGAAATGAGCAGTTCTTC. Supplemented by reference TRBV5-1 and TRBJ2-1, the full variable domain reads KAGVTQTPRYLIKTRGQQVTLSCSPISGHRSVSWYQQTPGQGLQFLFEYFSETQRNKGNFPGRFSGRQFSNSRSEMNVSTLELGDSALYLCASSLTRNEQFFGPGTRLTVL.